This TCR beta chain was sequenced during a study of cytomegalovirus exposure and HLA in healthy donors (dated 2017 in TCRdb). For context, the study as a whole: An earlier analysis of approximately 640 of the donors reported 250 to 300 Gb of sequence data and some 120 million unique TCR beta sequences from 150 million to 200 million T cells. Approximately 300 gigabases of sequencing data and around 85 million unique TCR sequences made up an early release that covered fewer than 650 HLA-typed donors. Among the roughly 390 genotyped donors, around 79% belonged to the genetic ancestry cluster associated with self-reported Caucasian donors. The study aimed to test whether signatures of past pathogen exposure could be identified by cataloging public T cell receptors. Using immunosequencing, the study profiled T cell repertoires from roughly 650 subjects and related those repertoires to cytomegalovirus serostatus. A separate validation cohort of roughly 110 different subjects was used in addition to the approximately 700-subject first cohort. To predict cytomegalovirus infection status, the study brought together high-throughput TCR immunosequencing, statistical association of individual TCRs with disease status, and machine learning. To study patterns of TCR occurrence, a later analysis re-analyzed previously published TCR beta repertoires from 700 or so donors and added high-resolution HLA genotyping. The later analysis used no new phenotypic data to find candidate immune exposures, relying instead on TCR beta sequences and their occurrence across donors. In an earlier analysis of around 540 of the donors, high-throughput TCR beta sequencing was used to judge whether each TCR beta V gene segment behaved as functional or pseudogenic. Donor age, sex, ethnicity and CMV serostatus were collected together with the repertoire data. Genome-wide SNP genotypes for about 65% of the 666 donors were used in a later genetic analysis, which treated that subset as a discovery cohort. All discovery cohort repertoires had been generated on a single sequencing platform. HLA typing included class I and class II loci at four-digit resolution. The number of typed donors differed by locus: roughly 629-630 for A, B, C, DRB1 and DQB1; 500 to 550 for DQA1; around 580 for DPA1; and some 470 for DPB1. Because of strong linkage in the cohort, roughly five DR-DQ haplotypes were treated as single units for association and clustering. Across 300 to 500 genotyped donors of the cohort, an average of about 250,000 unique TCR beta nucleotide sequences per donor were sequenced, and roughly 17% of those sequences were non-productive. The full study reports these points: The classifier was reported to diagnose cytomegalovirus status with high specificity and sensitivity in both the original and validation cohorts. Roughly uniform sequencing depth across donors was assumed in presence/absence analyses, although this assumption may not hold. In vitro tests confirmed that a few of the cytomegalovirus-associated TCR beta chains recognize cytomegalovirus antigens. Because some donors lacked HLA typing at each locus, the association tests relied only on the typed subset. Because counts were too low, fewer than 20 rarely observed V segments, including chromosome 9 orphons, were excluded from the earlier analysis of several hundred of the donors. The cohort was sequenced for TCR beta chains only, and without alpha or paired-chain data the features that could be detected were limited. While some public TCRs were present in many individuals, most TCR sequences turned up only very rarely across donors. According to a later analysis, TCR association rates differed among HLA loci, with DRB1 alleles showing the most associated TCRs and HLA-C alleles showing the fewest. Broadly in line with IMGT annotations, most TCR beta V segments showed up in productive rearrangements about 90% or about 30% of the time in an earlier analysis of about 500 of the donors. Correlated functional status among segregating V segments might be attributable to linkage disequilibrium, but an unknown experimental factor could not be ruled out. The study listed 150 to 200 TCR beta chains as associated with cytomegalovirus. Several of the top co-occurrence clusters appeared to be linked to parvovirus B19, influenza, CMV and Epstein-Barr virus, according to a later analysis. A later analysis associated 16,951 TCR beta sequences with specific HLA alleles at a false discovery rate of 0.05. In a later analysis, HLA-associated TCR beta chains showed more clonal expansion and lower generation probabilities than non-associated chains that were equally common. According to a later genetic analysis, donors in an Asian-associated ancestry cluster had fewer N-insertions in productive TCRs than the roughly 670-donor mean. The 87-base-pair reads could not distinguish some IMGT-functional V segments, including TRBV6-2 and TRBV6-3, so those segments were excluded. The authors suggested that the approach could potentially be generalized to other disease states and immunological phenotypes. Assigning TCR associations to individual alleles was difficult when HLA alleles, especially DR and DQ, strongly co-occurred. A further reported finding was that TCR beta sequences accurately predicted the HLA-A and HLA-B alleles for most subjects in the first cohort. Immune exposure information for the cohort was limited to CMV serostatus. A group of highly shared sequence variants was considered likely to be a technical artifact of the sequencing pipeline. Most CMV-associated TCR beta chains appeared to be HLA-restricted in a later analysis, and the HLA associations seemed to be driven largely by CMV exposure. V-gene and J-gene trimming of TCR beta chains was associated with a missense DCLRE1C variant in a later genetic analysis, and the association was replicated in an independent cohort.

On this clone: The clone's antigen remains unknown. The input lacks base qualities; no much larger clone sits a single base away.

Library construction relied on the immunoSEQ multiplex PCR assay. A mixture of 60 forward primers for TCR Vbeta segments and 13 reverse primers for TCR Jbeta segments was used in the multiplex PCR. The CDR3 region of rearranged TCR beta genes was amplified from genomic DNA by a multiplex PCR assay. Amplified TCR beta libraries were sequenced as 87-base-pair reads on the Illumina HiSeq System. Under the source paper's analysis protocol: A later analysis tallied 80 million to 95 million unique TCR beta chains across the approximately 670 repertoires, and around 10 million of those chains were shared by two or more donors. Raw reads were error-corrected and collapsed into unique sequences by a nearest-neighbor algorithm in which closely related sequences were merged to remove PCR and sequencing errors. To assign V, D and J gene segments, CDR3 sequences were aligned to IMGT reference sequences. Each retained sequence needed at least a six-nucleotide match to both a V gene segment and a J gene segment. A rearrangement counted as productive if the CDR3 had no stop codons and remained in frame with V and J, and every other rearrangement counted as non-productive. Following IMGT convention, CDR3 was defined as the stretch from the second conserved V-encoded cysteine to the conserved J-encoded phenylalanine. The earlier analysis of 450 to 750 of the donors excluded any sequence lacking an unambiguous match to a single V gene segment. An earlier analysis of just under 600 of the donors called V segments functional above 56.7% productive rearrangements and segregating when the between-donor standard deviation exceeded 5%. A statistical classification framework was built for diagnosing cytomegalovirus status from the catalog of TCR beta chain sequences. A later analysis assigned V and J genes by comparing TCR nucleotide sequences with IMGT/GENE-DB human TR gene sequences. In a later analysis, CDR3 sequences and most-parsimonious VDJ recombination scenarios were assigned using the TCRdist pipeline. In a later analysis, every TCR beta chain was defined by the combination of its CDR3 amino acid sequence and its V-gene family, and reads without a unique V-gene family were dropped. As a way to deal with suspected cross-contamination and a sequencing artifact, a later analysis dropped 592 nucleotide sequences that were highly shared and had low generation probability. For each public chain, a later analysis derived a clonal expansion index from normalized ranks of inferred template counts within each repertoire. In a later analysis, generation probabilities were computed with a VDJ recombination model fitted to out-of-frame rearrangements, and the resulting probabilities were checked against IGoR. In a later analysis, TCR-TCR, TCR-HLA and TCR-CMV co-occurrence was scored with hypergeometric tests, and a repertoire-size bias correction was applied to TCR pairs. In a later analysis, false discovery rates were estimated by permuting HLA or CMV assignments 20 times. In a later analysis, co-occurring TCRs were grouped using DBSCAN, and TCRdist sequence similarity was added for clustering within HLA-allele-positive subsets. Repertoires with fewer than 30,000 or more than 120,000 public chains, plus five repertoires with anomalous nucleotide sharing, were excluded from co-occurrence clustering. TCRdb obtained this table from immuneACCESS and retained in-frame rearrangements with V and J assigned. These tables miss some clones; where compared with another copy, unresolved V genes account for less than half of the shortfall, and the remainder is unexplained. V and J calls and clone size are given by that table; D and trimming were obtained from the DNA. The sample table lists about 160,000 clones, 84% of them with a count of one. Of the sample, less than 2% is held by the ten largest clones.

There are 17 amino acids in the CDR3, from cysteine to phenylalanine inclusive. Only the CDR3 region is kept as DNA, spanning 51 bases read in frame from base 1. From the germline V gene (reference sequence), CDR1 is MNHEY and CDR2 is SMNVEV. V lost 2 bases and J lost 2 bases, and the count of bases not matched to a germline gene is 7. The cohort comprised 670 or so healthy bone marrow donors. At the time of sampling, every cohort member was nominally healthy, though immune exposures that went unrecorded were likely present. The donor was CMV seronegative and belonged to the group of 350 or so seronegative cohort members. A peripheral blood sample was provided by each donor, and peripheral blood mononuclear cells were used for TCR beta sequencing. The Qiagen DNeasy Blood Extraction Kit was used to extract genomic DNA from the blood cell samples.

Input material: PBMCs. The receptor was derived from a man between 18 and 35 years old in good health and CMV-seronegative. The rearranged chain carries TRBV27 and TRBJ2-3; 10 central bases correspond to TRBD2. CDR3 reads: CASSLRERGGPTDTQYF. DNA sequence: TGTGCCAGCAGTTTAAGGGAGCGGGGGGGCCCCACAGATACGCAGTATTTT.